Presented here are 14 T cell receptor beta chains from one specimen sequenced in a study of graft-versus-host responses after intestinal transplantation. Antigens for these TCRs are unknown. Profiling relied on immunoSEQ multiplex PCR, and the TCRdb table lists in-frame clones only, not all of them. The sample has about 120,000 clones, approximately 90% seen once. Sequenced here: unstimulated CD4+ T cells sorted from spleen or lymph node cells, sampled before intestinal transplant. The receptors originated from a human donor who received an intestinal transplant.

The chain has TRBV11-2 and TRBJ2-4, with TRBD1 identical over 7 bases. Germline trimming cut 5 bases from V and 1 base from J; bases unmatched to any gene: 5. Germline CDR1 is SGHAT and CDR2 is FQNNGV. The CDR3 spans 15 residues. CDR3 DNA: TGTGCCAGCAGCCCTATGGGACAGGCCAAAAACATTCAGTACTTC. Protein product: CASSPMGQAKNIQYF.

In this sample, this clone turned up a few times. The rearrangement joins TRBV5-4 to TRBJ1-2, with 9 bases aligning to TRBD1. Germline loops: CDR1 SGHNT, CDR2 YYREEE (reference sequence). The CDR3 runs to 15 residues. V dropped 4 bases and J dropped 6; count of bases not matched to a gene: 10. CDR3 protein: CASSRVTGGSNGYTF. CDR3 in DNA: TGTGCCAGCAGCCGCGTCACAGGGGGCAGTAATGGCTACACCTTC. Using reference TRBV5-4 and TRBJ1-2 for the parts outside the CDR3, the full variable domain is ETGVTQSPTHLIKTRGQQVTLRCSSQSGHNTVSWYQQALGQGPQFIFQYYREEENGRGNFPPRFSGLQFPNYSSELNVNALELDDSALYLCASSRVTGGSNGYTFGSGTRLTVV.

The chain is built from TRBV18 and TRBJ2-4; 7 bases align to TRBD2. CDR1 is KGHSH, CDR2 LQKENI, per germline. CDR3 length: 17 residues. After removal of 8 bases from V and 0 bases from J, the junction contained 13 bases not matched to a gene. The CDR3 spells CASAMVRGELAKNIQYF. In nucleotides, the CDR3 is TGTGCCAGCGCTATGGTCCGGGGGGAACTAGCCAAAAACATTCAGTACTTC.

V and J are TRBV5-4 and TRBJ2-7; D not certain. The CDR3 is made up of 14 amino acids. Trimming removed 0 bases at V and 0 bases at J, with 7 bases between. The germline V gene has CDR1 SGHNT and CDR2 YYREEE (reference sequence). The DNA of the CDR3 is TGTGCCAGCAGCTTGGGCCCTAGCTCCTACGAGCAGTACTTC. Its protein product is CASSLGPSSYEQYF.

The V and J genes are TRBV5-5 and TRBJ2-3; TRBD2 matches at 11 bases. Per the germline V gene, CDR1 is SGHKS and CDR2 is YYEKEE (reference sequence). The CDR3 is made up of 13 amino acids. The V gene end was trimmed by 0 bases and the J gene end by 13 bases; junction bases not matched to a gene: 4. CDR3 residues: CASSLVVLAGEYF. DNA of the CDR3: TGTGCCAGCAGCTTGGTTGTACTAGCGGGGGAGTATTTT.

The V gene is TRBV6-5, the J gene TRBJ2-7; 12 nucleotides line up with TRBD1. CDR3 length equals 15 residues. In germline, CDR1 is MNHEY, CDR2 SVGAGI. V was clipped by 3 bases and J by 2 bases; unmatched bases: 2. CDR3: CASSYRDRGPYEQYF. In DNA, the CDR3 is TGTGCCAGCAGTTATAGGGACAGGGGGCCCTACGAGCAGTACTTC.

The CDR3 DNA sequence: TGTGCCAGCAGCTTAGGGAGAGCGGGTGAGCAGTTCTTC. Protein product: CASSLGRAGEQFF. The chain employs TRBV7-3 and TRBJ2-1, with a possible D match to TRBD2 (6 bases). V shed 2 bases and J shed 9 bases, with 11 bases lying between them. The CDR3 has 13 residues. The germline V gene has CDR1 SGHTA and CDR2 FQGTGA.

The CDR3 region is CASTPRTSGMNEQFF. CDR3 in DNA: TGTGCCAGCACTCCCCGGACTAGCGGGATGAATGAGCAGTTCTTC. V and J are TRBV28 and TRBJ2-1; 12 nucleotides agree with TRBD2. V trimming: 7 bases; J trimming: 7 bases; junction bases outside the gene matches: 8. Germline CDR1 MDHEN, CDR2 SYDVKM. The CDR3 runs to 15 residues.

This sequence joins TRBV5-1 and TRBJ1-2; maybe TRBD1 (5 bases). This CDR3 region has 16 residues. Trimming removed 2 bases at V and 4 bases at J, with 18 bases between. The germline V gene has CDR1 SGHRS and CDR2 YFSETQ. CDR3 in DNA: TGCGCCAGCAGCTTAGTATCGGGGGTGGTCTCCTATGGCTACACCTTC. Its translation: CASSLVSGVVSYGYTF.

This chain uses TRBV7-8 with TRBJ1-2; TRBD1 is a possible D gene (6 bases). V was shortened by 4 bases and J by 6 bases, with 15 bases between the two germline ends. Germline V gene lookup returns CDR1 SGHVS and CDR2 FQNEAQ. This CDR3 spans 14 amino acids. As DNA, the CDR3 is TGTGCCAGCAGCTCATCGGGACAACGGGATGGCTACACCTTC. Its translation is CASSSSGQRDGYTF. The full variable domain, completed using reference TRBV7-8 and TRBJ1-2, is GAGVSQSPRYKVAKRGQDVALRCDPISGHVSLFWYQQALGQGPEFLTYFQNEAQLDKSGLPSDRFFAERPEGSVSTLKIQRTQQEDSAVYLCASSSSGQRDGYTFGSGTRLTVV.

This sequence joins TRBV5-1 and TRBJ2-1; 10 bases map to TRBD2. The V gene's germline CDR1 is SGHRS and CDR2 YFSETQ. Unmatched junction bases numbered 9, after V lost 1 base and J lost 8 bases. This CDR3 contains 16 residues. The CDR3 bases are TGCGCCAGCAGCTTGTATTCCAGCGGGAGGGCGGATGAGCAGTTCTTC. It codes for CASSLYSSGRADEQFF.

This rearrangement joins TRBV7-2 to TRBJ1-1, with TRBD1 matching 8 bases. This CDR3 is 15 amino acids long. CDR1 and CDR2 from the germline V gene are SGHTA and FQGNSA. With 1 base clipped from V and 1 base from J, the junction kept 2 bases outside the gene matches. The CDR3: CASSLGTGWNTEAFF. The CDR3 DNA reads TGTGCCAGCAGCTTAGGGACAGGGTGGAACACTGAAGCTTTCTTT.

This clone occurred once. The chain carries TRBV12-5 and TRBJ2-4; D unclear. The CDR3 spans 13 residues. V was cut by 3 bases and J by 3 bases, with 6 bases left in between. Germline CDR1 reads LGHNT; CDR2 reads FRNRAP. The CDR3 sequence is CASGLMSKNIQYF. The CDR3 nucleotides read TGTGCTAGTGGTTTAATGAGCAAAAACATTCAGTACTTC. The whole variable domain, filled in from reference TRBV12-5 and TRBJ2-4, reads DARVTQTPRHKVTEMGQEVTMRCQPILGHNTVFWYRQTMMQGLELLAYFRNRAPLDDSGMPKDRFSAEMPDATLATLKIQPSEPRDSAVYFCASGLMSKNIQYFGAGTRLSVL.

The CDR3 is CASSFRGGNYGYTF. The CDR3 bases are TGTGCCAGCAGTTTCCGGGGGGGGAACTATGGCTACACCTTC. V gene TRBV27 combines with J gene TRBJ1-2; possibly TRBD1 for D (5 bases). This CDR3 is built from 14 residues. Trimming left V 3 bases short and J 2 bases short, with 10 bases between. CDR1 MNHEY and CDR2 SMNVEV come from the germline V gene (reference sequence).